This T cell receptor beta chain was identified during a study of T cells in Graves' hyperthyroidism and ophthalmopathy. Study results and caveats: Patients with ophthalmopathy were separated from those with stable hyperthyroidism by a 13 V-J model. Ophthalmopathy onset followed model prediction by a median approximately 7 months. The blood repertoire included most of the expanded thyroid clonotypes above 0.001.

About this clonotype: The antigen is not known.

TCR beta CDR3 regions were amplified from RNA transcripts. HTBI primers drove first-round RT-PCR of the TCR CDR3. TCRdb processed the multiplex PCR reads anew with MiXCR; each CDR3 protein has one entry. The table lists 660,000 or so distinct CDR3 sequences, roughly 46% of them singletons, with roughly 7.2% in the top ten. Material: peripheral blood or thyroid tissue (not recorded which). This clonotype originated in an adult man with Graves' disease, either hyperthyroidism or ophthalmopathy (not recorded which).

The CDR3 protein is CASSYSRLVNTEAFF. The CDR3 bases are TGTGCCAGCAGTTACTCGCGGCTCGTGAACACTGAAGCTTTCTTT. The chain employs TRBV12-3 or TRBV12-4 and TRBJ1-1, with D hard to call. Trimming cost V 4 bases and J 0 bases, with 12 bases left between them. CDR3 length: 15 amino acids.